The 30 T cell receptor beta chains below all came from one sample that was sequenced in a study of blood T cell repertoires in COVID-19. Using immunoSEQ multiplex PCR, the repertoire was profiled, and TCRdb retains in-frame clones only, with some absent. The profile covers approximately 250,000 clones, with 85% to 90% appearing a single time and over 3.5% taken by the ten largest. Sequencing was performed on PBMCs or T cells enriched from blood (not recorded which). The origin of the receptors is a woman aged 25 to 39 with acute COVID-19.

CDR3 protein: CASSFSVTDTQYF. CDR3 in DNA: TGTGCCAGCAGCTTTTCAGTCACAGATACGCAGTATTTT. The chain couples TRBV7-9 to TRBJ2-3, with no clear D. V dropped 3 bases and J dropped 2 bases, with 6 bases sitting between them. The CDR3 runs to 13 residues. CDR1 SEHNR and CDR2 FQNEAQ come from the germline V gene (reference sequence). Full variable domain (remainder filled in from reference TRBV7-9 and TRBJ2-3): DTGVSQNPRHKITKRGQNVTFRCDPISEHNRLYWYRQTLGQGPEFLTYFQNEAQLEKSRLLSDRFSAERPKGSFSTLEIQRTEQGDSAMYLCASSFSVTDTQYFGPGTRLTVL.

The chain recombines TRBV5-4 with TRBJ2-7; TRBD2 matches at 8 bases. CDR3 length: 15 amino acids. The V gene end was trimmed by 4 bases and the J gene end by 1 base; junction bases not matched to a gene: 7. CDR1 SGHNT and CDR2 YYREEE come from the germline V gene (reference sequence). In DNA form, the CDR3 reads TGTGCCAGCAGCGAAGGGACTAGTCCATCCTACGAGCAGTACTTC. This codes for CASSEGTSPSYEQYF.

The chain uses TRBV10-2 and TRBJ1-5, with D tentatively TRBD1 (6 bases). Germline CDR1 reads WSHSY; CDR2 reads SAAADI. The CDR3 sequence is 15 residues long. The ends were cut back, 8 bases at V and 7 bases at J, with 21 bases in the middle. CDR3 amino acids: CASSWGQGDPQPQHF. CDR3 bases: TGCGCCAGCTCCTGGGGGCAGGGTGATCCGCAGCCCCAGCATTTT.

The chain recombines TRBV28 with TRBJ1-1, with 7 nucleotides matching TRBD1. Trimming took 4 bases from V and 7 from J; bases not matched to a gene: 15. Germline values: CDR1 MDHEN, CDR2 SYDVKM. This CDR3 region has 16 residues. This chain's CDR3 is CASSSPPGQNNYEAFF. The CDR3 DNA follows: TGTGCCAGCAGTTCCCCCCCGGGACAGAACAATTATGAAGCTTTCTTT. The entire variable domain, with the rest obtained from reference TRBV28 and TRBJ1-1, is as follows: DVKVTQSSRYLVKRTGEKVFLECVQDMDHENMFWYRQDPGLGLRLIYFSYDVKMKEKGDIPEGYSVSREKKERFSLILESASTNQTSMYLCASSSPPGQNNYEAFFGQGTRLTVV.

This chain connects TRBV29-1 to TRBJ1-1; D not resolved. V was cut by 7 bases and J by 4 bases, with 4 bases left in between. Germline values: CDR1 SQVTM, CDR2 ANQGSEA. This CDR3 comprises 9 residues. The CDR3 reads CSAGTEAFF. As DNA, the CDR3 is TGCAGCGCCGGCACTGAAGCTTTCTTT.

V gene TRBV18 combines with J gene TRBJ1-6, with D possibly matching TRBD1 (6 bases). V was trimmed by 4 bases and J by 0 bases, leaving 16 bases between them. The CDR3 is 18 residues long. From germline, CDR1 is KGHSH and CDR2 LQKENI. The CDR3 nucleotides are TGTGCCAGCTCACTGAGCCTAGGACAGAACTCCTATAATTCACCCCTCCACTTT. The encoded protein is CASSLSLGQNSYNSPLHF. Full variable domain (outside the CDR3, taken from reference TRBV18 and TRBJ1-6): NAGVMQNPRHLVRRRGQEARLRCSPMKGHSHVYWYRQLPEEGLKFMVYLQKENIIDESGMPKERFSAEFPKEGPSILRIQQVVRGDSAAYFCASSLSLGQNSYNSPLHFGNGTRLTVT.

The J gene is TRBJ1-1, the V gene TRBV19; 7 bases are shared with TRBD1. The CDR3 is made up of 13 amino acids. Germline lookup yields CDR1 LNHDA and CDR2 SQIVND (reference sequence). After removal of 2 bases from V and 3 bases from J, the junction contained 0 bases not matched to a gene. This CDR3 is CASSIQGDTEAFF. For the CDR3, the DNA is TGTGCCAGTAGTATACAGGGGGACACTGAAGCTTTCTTT. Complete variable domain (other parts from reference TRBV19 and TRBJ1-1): DGGITQSPKYLFRKEGQNVTLSCEQNLNHDAMYWYRQDPGQGLRLIYYSQIVNDFQKGDIAEGYSVSREKKESFPLTVTSAQKNPTAFYLCASSIQGDTEAFFGQGTRLTVV.

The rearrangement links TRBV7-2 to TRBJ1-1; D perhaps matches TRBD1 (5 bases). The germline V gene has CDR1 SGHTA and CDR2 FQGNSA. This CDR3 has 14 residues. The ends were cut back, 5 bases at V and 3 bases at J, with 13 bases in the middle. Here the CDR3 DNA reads TGTGCCAGCAGCCCTACGGGGGGGTACACTGAAGCTTTCTTT. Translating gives CASSPTGGYTEAFF.

CDR3 amino acids: CASSRGDRAAEAFF. In DNA, the CDR3 is TGTGCCAGCAGTCGGGGGGACAGGGCTGCTGAAGCTTTCTTT. This rearrangement joins TRBV6-5 to TRBJ1-1; 9 bases align to TRBD1. Germline lookup yields CDR1 MNHEY and CDR2 SVGAGI. The CDR3 totals 14 residues. The J segment lost 6 bases and the V segment lost 5 bases, leaving 7 bases of the junction unmatched.

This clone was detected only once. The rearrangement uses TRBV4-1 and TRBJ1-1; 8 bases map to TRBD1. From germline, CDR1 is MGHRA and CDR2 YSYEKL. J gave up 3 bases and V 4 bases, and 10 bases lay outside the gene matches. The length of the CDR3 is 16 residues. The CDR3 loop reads CASSPQTGVEDTEAFF. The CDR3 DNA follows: TGCGCCAGCAGCCCGCAGACAGGGGTTGAGGACACTGAAGCTTTCTTT.

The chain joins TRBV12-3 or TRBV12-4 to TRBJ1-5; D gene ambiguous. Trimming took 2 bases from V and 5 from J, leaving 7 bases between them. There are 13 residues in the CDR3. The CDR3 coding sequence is TGTGCCAGCAGTTTAACAGCCCATCAGCCCCAGCATTTT. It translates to CASSLTAHQPQHF.

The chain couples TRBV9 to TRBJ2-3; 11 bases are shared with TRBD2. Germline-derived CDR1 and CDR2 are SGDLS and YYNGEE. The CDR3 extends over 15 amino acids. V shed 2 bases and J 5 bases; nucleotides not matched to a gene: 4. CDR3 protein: CASSVSGRAKDTQYF. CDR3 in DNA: TGTGCCAGCAGCGTTAGCGGGAGGGCCAAAGATACGCAGTATTTT.

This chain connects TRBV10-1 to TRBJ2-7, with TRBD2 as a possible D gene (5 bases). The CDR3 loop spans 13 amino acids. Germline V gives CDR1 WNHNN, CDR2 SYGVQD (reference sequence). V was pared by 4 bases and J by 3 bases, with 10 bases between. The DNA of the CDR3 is TGCGCCAGCAGTGCCGGGATAGGCTACGAGCAGTACTTC. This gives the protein CASSAGIGYEQYF.

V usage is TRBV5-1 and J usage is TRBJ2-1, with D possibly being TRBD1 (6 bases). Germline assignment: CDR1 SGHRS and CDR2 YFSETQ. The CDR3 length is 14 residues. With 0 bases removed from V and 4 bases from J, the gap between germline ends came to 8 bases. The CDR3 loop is CASSLGTAYNEQFF. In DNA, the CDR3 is TGCGCCAGCAGCTTGGGGACAGCATACAATGAGCAGTTCTTC.

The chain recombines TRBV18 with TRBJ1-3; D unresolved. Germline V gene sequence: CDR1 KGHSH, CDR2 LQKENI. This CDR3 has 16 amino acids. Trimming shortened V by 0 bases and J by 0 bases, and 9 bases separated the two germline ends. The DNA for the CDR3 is TGTGCCAGCTCACCACCGGCCAGATCCTCTGGAAACACCATATATTTT. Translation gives CASSPPARSSGNTIYF.

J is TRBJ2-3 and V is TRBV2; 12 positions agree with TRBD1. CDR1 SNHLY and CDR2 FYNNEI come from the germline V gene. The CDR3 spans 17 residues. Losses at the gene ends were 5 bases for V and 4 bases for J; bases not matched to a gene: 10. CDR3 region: CASSYLKGTGGPDTQYF. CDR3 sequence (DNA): TGTGCCAGCAGTTACCTTAAGGGGACAGGGGGCCCAGATACGCAGTATTTT.

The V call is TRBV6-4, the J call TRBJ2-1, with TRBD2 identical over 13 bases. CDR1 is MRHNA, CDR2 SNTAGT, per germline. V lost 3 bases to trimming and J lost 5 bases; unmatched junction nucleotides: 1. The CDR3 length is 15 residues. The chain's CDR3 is CASSEGTSGDNEQFF. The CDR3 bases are TGTGCCAGCAGTGAAGGGACTAGCGGGGACAATGAGCAGTTCTTC.

CDR3 sequence (DNA): TGTGCCAGCAGAGAGGGTAGGATTCCCCTCCACTTT. Its protein is CASREGRIPLHF. The chain couples TRBV7-2 to TRBJ1-6; D is uncertain. V dropped 6 bases and J dropped 13 bases, with 13 bases sitting between them. Per germline, CDR1 SGHTA and CDR2 FQGNSA. This CDR3 has 12 residues. Supplemented by reference TRBV7-2 and TRBJ1-6, the full variable domain reads GAGVSQSPSNKVTEKGKDVELRCDPISGHTALYWYRQSLGQGLEFLIYFQGNSAPDKSGLPSDRFSAERTGGSVSTLTIQRTQQEDSAVYLCASREGRIPLHFGNGTRLTVT.

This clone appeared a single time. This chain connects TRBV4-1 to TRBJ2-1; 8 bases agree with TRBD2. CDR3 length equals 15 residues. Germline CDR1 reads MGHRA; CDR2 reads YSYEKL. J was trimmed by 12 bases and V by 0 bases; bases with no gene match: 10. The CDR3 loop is CASSQDIGASGWQFF. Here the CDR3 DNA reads TGCGCCAGCAGCCAAGATATCGGGGCTAGCGGGTGGCAGTTCTTC.

CDR3 nucleotide sequence: TGTGCCAGCAGTTTACAGGGGACGAACACTGAAGCTTTCTTT. As protein: CASSLQGTNTEAFF. The chain combines TRBV27 with TRBJ1-1; the D gene is possibly TRBD1 (6 bases). CDR1 is MNHEY, CDR2 SMNVEV, per germline (reference sequence). This CDR3 is 14 amino acids long. V was shortened by 2 bases and J by 1 base, with 8 bases between the two germline ends.

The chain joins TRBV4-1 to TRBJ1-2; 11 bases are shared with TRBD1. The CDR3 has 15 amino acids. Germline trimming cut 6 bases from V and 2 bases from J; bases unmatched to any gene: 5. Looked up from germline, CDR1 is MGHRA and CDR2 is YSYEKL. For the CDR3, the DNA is TGCGCCAGCAGACCCGGGACAGGGGGGAACTATGGCTACACCTTC. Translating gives CASRPGTGGNYGYTF.

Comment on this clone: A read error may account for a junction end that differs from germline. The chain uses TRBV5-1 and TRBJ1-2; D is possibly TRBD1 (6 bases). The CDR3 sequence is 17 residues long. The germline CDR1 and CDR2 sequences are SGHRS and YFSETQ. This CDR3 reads CASSLDGGGTSNDGYTF. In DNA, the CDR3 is TGCGCCAGCAGCTTGGATGGGGGCGGTACATCTAACGATGGCTACACCTTC.

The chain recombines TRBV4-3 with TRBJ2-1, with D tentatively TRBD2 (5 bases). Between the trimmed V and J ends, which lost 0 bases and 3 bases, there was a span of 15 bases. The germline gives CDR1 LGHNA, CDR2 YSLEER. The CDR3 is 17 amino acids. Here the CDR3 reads CASSQERTPTYYNEQFF. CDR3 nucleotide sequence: TGCGCCAGCAGCCAAGAAAGGACTCCGACCTACTACAATGAGCAGTTCTTC.

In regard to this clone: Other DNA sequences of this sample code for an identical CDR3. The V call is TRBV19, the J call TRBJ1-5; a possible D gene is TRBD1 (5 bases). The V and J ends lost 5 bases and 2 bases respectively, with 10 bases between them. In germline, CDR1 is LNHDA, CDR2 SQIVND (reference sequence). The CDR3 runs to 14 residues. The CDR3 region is CASSSGGGNQPQHF. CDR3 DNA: TGTGCCAGTAGTTCCGGGGGGGGCAATCAGCCCCAGCATTTT.

The CDR3 DNA sequence: TGCGCCAGCAGCTTTAGACAGGGGATGAACACTGAAGCTTTCTTT. Its translation is CASSFRQGMNTEAFF. The rearrangement joins TRBV5-1 to TRBJ1-1, with 8 positions matching TRBD1. The CDR3 is 15 residues long. Germline V gives CDR1 SGHRS, CDR2 YFSETQ. The J segment lost 0 bases and the V segment lost 2 bases, leaving 3 bases of the junction unmatched.

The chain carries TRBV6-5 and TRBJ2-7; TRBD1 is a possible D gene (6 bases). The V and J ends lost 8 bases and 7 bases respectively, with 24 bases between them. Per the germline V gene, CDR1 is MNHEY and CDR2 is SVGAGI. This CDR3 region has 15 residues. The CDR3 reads CASDPPTGNNWEQYF. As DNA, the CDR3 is TGTGCCAGCGACCCCCCTACAGGGAATAATTGGGAGCAGTACTTC.

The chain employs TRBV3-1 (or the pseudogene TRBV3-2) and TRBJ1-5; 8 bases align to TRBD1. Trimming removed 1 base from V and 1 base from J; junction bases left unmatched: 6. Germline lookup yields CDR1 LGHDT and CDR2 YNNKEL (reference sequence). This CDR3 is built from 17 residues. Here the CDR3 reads CASSQGAGGISNQPQHF. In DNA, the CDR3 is TGTGCCAGCAGCCAAGGGGCAGGGGGCATAAGCAATCAGCCCCAGCATTTT.

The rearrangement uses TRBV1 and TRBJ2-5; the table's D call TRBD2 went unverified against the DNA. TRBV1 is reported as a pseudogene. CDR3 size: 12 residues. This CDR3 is CTSSQDPGAQYF. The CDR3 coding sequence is TGCACCAGCAGCCAAGATCCCGGTGCCCAATACTTC.

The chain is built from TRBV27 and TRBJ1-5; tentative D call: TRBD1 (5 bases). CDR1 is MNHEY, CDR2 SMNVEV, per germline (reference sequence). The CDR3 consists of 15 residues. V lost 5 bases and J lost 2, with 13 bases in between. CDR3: CASSPQGYGNQPQHF. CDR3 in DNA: TGTGCCAGCAGTCCCCAGGGTTATGGCAATCAGCCCCAGCATTTT.

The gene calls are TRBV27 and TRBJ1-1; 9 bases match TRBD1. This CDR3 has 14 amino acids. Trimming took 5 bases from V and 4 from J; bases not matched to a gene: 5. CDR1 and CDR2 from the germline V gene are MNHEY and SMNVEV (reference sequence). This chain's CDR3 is CASSTQTGGTEAFF. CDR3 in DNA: TGTGCCAGCAGTACTCAGACAGGGGGCACTGAAGCTTTCTTT.